The T cell receptor beta chain described here comes from a study of response to subunit inactivated influenza vaccine. Study-level results: It was suggested by the authors that few new T cells are recruited by each seasonal influenza vaccination.

CDR1 is SGHAT, CDR2 FQDESV, per germline (reference sequence). The CDR3 length is 19 residues. The V end was cut by 1 base, the J end by 2 bases, with 23 bases between. On this clonotype: As yet, its antigen is unknown.

TCRdb analysed the RT-PCR reads with MiXCR anew, one entry per CDR3 protein. The sample holds a few hundred thousand distinct CDR3 sequences, 14% seen once. The sequenced sample was PBMCs from blood, obtained roughly 12 days after vaccination. The receptor comes from a man between 50 and 59 years old who received an inactivated influenza vaccine. The chain has TRBV11-1 and TRBJ2-5; TRBD1 or TRBD2 may be the D gene (5 bases each). CDR3 nucleotide sequence: TGTGCCAGCAGCTTAGGGATTTCAGGGTACTGGACGGGGCAAGAGACCCAGTACTTC. Protein: CASSLGISGYWTGQETQYF.